These 30 T cell receptor beta chains originate from one sample sequenced in a study of T cells after posttransplantation cyclophosphamide. Some clones are missing from TCRdb's copy, which holds only in-frame ones; the method was immunoSEQ multiplex PCR. The sample presents about 12,000 clones, none singletons. Input material: PBMCs. Source of these receptors: a woman between 40 and 55 years old in good health, CMV-negative, and a related stem cell transplant donor.

The sample holds many counts of this clone. The chain carries TRBV5-1 and TRBJ1-1; D remains unclear. CDR1 and CDR2 from the germline V gene are SGHRS and YFSETQ. Trimming cost V 0 bases and J 1 base, with 10 bases left between them. There are 15 residues in the CDR3. The CDR3 DNA reads TGCGCCAGCAGCTTGGCGCGGTTCGGGAACACTGAAGCTTTCTTT. Amino acid sequence: CASSLARFGNTEAFF.

This clone occurred many times. This rearrangement joins TRBV5-6 to TRBJ2-7; D is possibly TRBD2 (7 bases). The V end was cut by 2 bases, the J end by 2 bases, with 20 bases between. Looked up from germline, CDR1 is SGHDT and CDR2 is YYEEEE. The CDR3 length is 17 residues. CDR3 region: CASSFALWGGITYEQYF. The CDR3 DNA reads as TGTGCCAGCAGCTTTGCCCTTTGGGGGGGCATCACCTACGAGCAGTACTTC.

This clone has a count of ten or more. The genes are TRBV19 and TRBJ1-1; no clear D gene. Trimming pared 9 bases from V and 8 bases from J, leaving 16 bases between. This CDR3 comprises 12 residues. Germline CDR1 reads LNHDA; CDR2 reads SQIVND (reference sequence). DNA of the CDR3: TGTGCCAGCACTCCCGCGGTTGGGGAAGCTTTCTTT. Protein product: CASTPAVGEAFF.

This clone ranks as medium-sized. The CDR3 nucleotides read TGTGCCAGCAGCCCTACGGGCAGGGATGGCTCAGATACGCAGTATTTT. This translates into CASSPTGRDGSDTQYF. This rearrangement joins TRBV4-2 to TRBJ2-3; weak D call: TRBD1 (5 bases). CDR1 is LGHNA and CDR2 is YNFKEQ in the germline V gene. V was pared by 4 bases and J by 4 bases, with 18 bases between. The CDR3 length is 16 residues.

This clone is termed medium-sized. The chain employs TRBV10-3 and TRBJ1-1; D might be TRBD1 (5 bases). Deletions cut 5 bases from V and 2 bases from J, with 12 bases between. The CDR3 is 14 residues long. CDR1 is ENHRY, CDR2 SYGVKD, per germline. The CDR3 DNA reads as TGTGCCATCAGTTATGCCGGGACTAACACTGAAGCTTTCTTT. This translates into CAISYAGTNTEAFF.

This clone occurred many times. The chain combines TRBV6-1 with TRBJ1-3; 7 bases match TRBD1. Germline CDR1 reads MNHNS; CDR2 reads SASEGT. V lost 1 base to trimming and J lost 8 bases; unmatched junction nucleotides: 8. The CDR3 loop spans 15 amino acids. CDR3 region: CASSEERRGVYTIYF. The CDR3, as DNA: TGTGCCAGCAGTGAAGAGCGCAGGGGGGTATACACCATATATTTT.

This clone showed up many times. This chain joins TRBV6-2 or TRBV6-3 and TRBJ2-3, with 7 nucleotides matching TRBD2. Trimming removed 7 bases from V and 4 bases from J; junction bases left unmatched: 20. The CDR3 totals 18 residues. Germline-derived CDR1 and CDR2 are MNHEY and SVGEGT. The CDR3 reads CASNLGWNAGASSDTQYF. The CDR3 DNA reads TGTGCCAGCAATTTGGGATGGAATGCGGGAGCCTCGTCAGATACGCAGTATTTT.

This clone occurred many times. This rearrangement joins TRBV28 to TRBJ2-6, with 11 bases fitting TRBD1. The length of the CDR3 is 17 residues. CDR1 is MDHEN, CDR2 SYDVKM, per germline. V trimming: 7 bases; J trimming: 3 bases; junction bases outside the gene matches: 8. The chain's CDR3 is CASNTGTGGFGANVLTF. CDR3 sequence (DNA): TGTGCCAGCAACACCGGGACAGGGGGTTTTGGGGCCAACGTCCTGACTTTC.

There are many counts of this clone. The chain carries TRBV28 and TRBJ2-1, with 7 bases that match TRBD1. CDR1 and CDR2 (germline): MDHEN, SYDVKM. V lost 6 bases, J lost 6 bases, and 5 bases stayed unmatched. CDR3 size: 13 residues. The CDR3 here is CASSQTGVNEQFF. CDR3 sequence (DNA): TGTGCCAGCAGCCAAACAGGGGTCAATGAGCAGTTCTTC. The entire variable domain, with the rest obtained from reference TRBV28 and TRBJ2-1, is as follows: DVKVTQSSRYLVKRTGEKVFLECVQDMDHENMFWYRQDPGLGLRLIYFSYDVKMKEKGDIPEGYSVSREKKERFSLILESASTNQTSMYLCASSQTGVNEQFFGPGTRLTVL.

Relative to its sample, this clone is medium-sized (0.01 to 0.1%). V gene TRBV5-1 combines with J gene TRBJ2-1; D is perhaps TRBD1 (6 bases). The germline V gene has CDR1 SGHRS and CDR2 YFSETQ. V was clipped by 0 bases and J by 11 bases, with 12 bases between them. There are 13 residues in the CDR3. CDR3 in DNA: TGCGCCAGCAGCTTGGCCCCGGACAGTCAGCAGTTCTTC. Amino acid sequence: CASSLAPDSQQFF.

Many counts were recorded for this clone. The chain links TRBV11-2 to TRBJ1-1, with no clear D. The CDR3 sequence is 13 residues long. Germline CDR1 reads SGHAT; CDR2 reads FQNNGV. Deletions cut 1 base from V and 6 bases from J, with 9 bases between. DNA for the CDR3: TGTGCCAGCAGCTTAGCGGGTTACGCTGAAGCTTTCTTT. This translates into CASSLAGYAEAFF.

In this sample, this clone turned up many times. The chain has TRBV7-2 and TRBJ1-2; 8 positions agree with TRBD1. Germline V lookup: CDR1 SGHTA, CDR2 FQGNSA. With 5 bases clipped from V and 0 bases from J, the junction kept 5 bases outside the gene matches. The CDR3 has 15 residues. DNA for the CDR3: TGTGCCAGCAGCAGGACAGGGAGGGCTAACTATGGCTACACCTTC. This sequence encodes CASSRTGRANYGYTF.

This clone was picked up many times. V and J are TRBV7-8 and TRBJ1-5, with 11 bases fitting TRBD1. The CDR3 spans 16 residues. V was pared by 5 bases and J by 7 bases, with 10 bases of the junction left unmatched. Germline assignment: CDR1 SGHVS and CDR2 FQNEAQ. The CDR3 sequence is CASSQFRDRGGQPQHF. CDR3 DNA sequence: TGTGCCAGCAGCCAATTCCGGGACAGGGGGGGCCAGCCCCAGCATTTT.

This clone was observed at least ten times. The chain joins TRBV7-8 to TRBJ1-5, with D perhaps TRBD1 (5 bases). The germline gives CDR1 SGHVS, CDR2 FQNEAQ. The V and J ends lost 1 base and 11 bases respectively, with 12 bases between them. CDR3 length equals 13 residues. The CDR3 region has the DNA TGTGCCAGCAGCTTAGGGGGCCCCTCGGCCCAGCATTTT. Translating it yields CASSLGGPSAQHF.

This clone was recorded many times. This chain links TRBV2 with TRBJ1-1; D perhaps matches TRBD1 (5 bases). Germline CDR1 is SNHLY and CDR2 is FYNNEI. V lost 6 bases, J lost 8 bases, and 10 bases lay in between. This CDR3 contains 11 residues. DNA for the CDR3: TGTGCCAGCAGACGCCGACAGGAAGCTTTCTTT. Translation: CASRRRQEAFF.

J is TRBJ1-6 and V is TRBV25-1; tentative D call: TRBD1 (6 bases). From germline, CDR1 is MGHDK and CDR2 SYGVNS. The CDR3 covers 18 residues. V was cut by 3 bases and J by 1 base, with 16 bases left in between. CDR3 loop: CASSEYRVPRSYNSPLHF. The CDR3 DNA reads TGTGCCAGCAGTGAGTACAGGGTACCAAGATCCTATAATTCACCCCTCCACTTT.

This clone is medium-sized within its sample. The CDR3 region is CASRPESGWSYEQYF. The DNA of the CDR3 is TGTGCCAGCAGACCCGAGTCGGGGTGGTCCTACGAGCAGTACTTC. This rearrangement joins TRBV6-1 to TRBJ2-7, with a possible D match to TRBD2 (5 bases). V was pared by 6 bases and J by 1 base, with 16 bases between. CDR3 size: 15 residues. In germline, CDR1 is MNHNS, CDR2 SASEGT.

This clone was seen many times. The chain has TRBV6-5 and TRBJ1-2; no clear D. Germline CDR1 reads MNHEY; CDR2 reads SVGAGI. V was shortened by 5 bases and J by 7 bases, with 14 bases between the two germline ends. CDR3 length equals 13 residues. The CDR3 region has the DNA TGTGCCAGCAGTCGCTTTACAGTGGGTGGCTACACCTTC. Translating gives CASSRFTVGGYTF.

This clone has ten or more counts. The same CDR3 is also encoded by other DNA sequences in this sample. V gene TRBV28 combines with J gene TRBJ1-5; 7 nucleotides agree with TRBD1. The CDR3 extends over 15 amino acids. The germline V gene encodes CDR1 MDHEN and CDR2 SYDVKM. The V and J ends lost 6 bases and 5 bases, in that order; junction bases with no gene match: 10. This chain's CDR3 is CASRTGDKTYQPQHF. The CDR3 DNA sequence: TGTGCCAGCAGAACAGGGGATAAGACCTATCAGCCCCAGCATTTT.

This clone is categorized as medium-sized (0.01 to 0.1%). V gene TRBV6-2 or TRBV6-3 combines with J gene TRBJ2-1; TRBD1 matches 10 bases. The germline V gene encodes CDR1 MNHEY and CDR2 SVGEGT. V lost 6 bases, J lost 6 bases, and 8 bases stayed unmatched. This CDR3 contains 15 residues. CDR3 nucleotides: TGTGCCAGCAGGAACTCCCGGGACAGGGGCAATGAGCAGTTCTTC. As protein: CASRNSRDRGNEQFF.

This clone occurred many times. The genes are TRBV25-1 and TRBJ1-5, with 7 bases fitting TRBD1. This CDR3 is 14 amino acids long. J gave up 0 bases and V 11 bases, and 7 bases lay outside the gene matches. Per the germline V gene, CDR1 is MGHDK and CDR2 is SYGVNS. The CDR3 reads CASGQQFSNQPQHF. Here the CDR3 DNA reads TGTGCCTCGGGACAGCAGTTTAGCAATCAGCCCCAGCATTTT.

This clone was seen more than once but under ten times. The J gene is TRBJ1-5, the V gene TRBV30; D perhaps matches TRBD1 (5 bases). Trimming pared 0 bases from V and 7 bases from J, leaving 13 bases between. This CDR3 region has 14 residues. Germline V gene data show CDR1 as GTSNPN and CDR2 as SVGIG (reference sequence). CDR3 amino acids: CAWSVLEGNQPQHF. CDR3 DNA: TGTGCCTGGAGTGTACTTGAGGGGAACCAGCCCCAGCATTTT.

This clone was recorded many times. The chain couples TRBV18 to TRBJ2-7, with D unclear. Deletions cut 6 bases from V and 4 bases from J, with 16 bases between. CDR3 length equals 14 residues. Germline assignment: CDR1 KGHSH and CDR2 LQKENI. As DNA, the CDR3 is TGTGCCAGCTCGCGCTCTGGCGGAAGATACGAGCAGTACTTC. Translating gives CASSRSGGRYEQYF.

This clone is labeled as medium-sized. This chain connects TRBV7-9 to TRBJ1-4; D might be TRBD1 (6 bases). Germline V CDR1 and CDR2: SEHNR, FQNEAQ (reference sequence). The CDR3 covers 12 residues. V was clipped by 1 base and J by 10 bases, with 7 bases between them. The CDR3 spells CASSLETGKLFF. CDR3 DNA sequence: TGTGCCAGCAGCTTAGAGACAGGAAAACTGTTTTTT.

Many counts were recorded for this clone. The rearrangement joins TRBV27 to TRBJ2-7; D not resolved. This CDR3 has 13 residues. Germline-derived CDR1 and CDR2 are MNHEY and SMNVEV (reference sequence). V gave up 0 bases and J gave up 9 bases, with 12 bases separating them. DNA of the CDR3: TGTGCCAGCAGTTTATCGACTCCCATTCGGCAGTACTTC. Its protein product is CASSLSTPIRQYF.

This rearrangement joins TRBV15 to TRBJ2-5; D unclear. The CDR3 has 13 residues. Trimming removed 0 bases from V and 4 bases from J, with 6 bases in between. The germline gives CDR1 LNHNV, CDR2 YYDKDF (reference sequence). CDR3 DNA: TGTGCCACCAGCAGAGACAAGGGAGAGACCCAGTACTTC. This encodes CATSRDKGETQYF.

This clone was counted many times. This chain uses TRBV7-3 with TRBJ2-5; D gene uncertain. Germline V CDR1 and CDR2: SGHTA, FQGTGA. Trimming took off 1 base at V and 1 base at J, with 13 bases between the two ends. The CDR3 spans 16 residues. Written as DNA, the CDR3 is TGTGCCAGCAGCTTAAGTGGTCCAGCGACCCAAGAGACCCAGTACTTC. It is translated as CASSLSGPATQETQYF.

This clone appeared many times. The chain joins TRBV2 to TRBJ1-6, with a weak D call TRBD1 (6 bases). V lost 9 bases and J lost 5, with 11 bases in between. There are 13 residues in the CDR3. Germline lookup yields CDR1 SNHLY and CDR2 FYNNEI. The CDR3 loop reads CASTRQDNSPLHF. CDR3 in DNA: TGTGCCAGTACAAGACAGGATAATTCACCCCTCCACTTT. Full variable domain (outside the CDR3, taken from reference TRBV2 and TRBJ1-6): EPEVTQTPSHQVTQMGQEVILRCVPISNHLYFYWYRQILGQKVEFLVSFYNNEISEKSEIFDDQFSVERPDGSNFTLKIRSTKLEDSAMYFCASTRQDNSPLHFGNGTRLTVT.

The sample holds many counts of this clone. V gene TRBV12-3 or TRBV12-4 combines with J gene TRBJ1-2, with 7 bases that match TRBD1. This CDR3 region has 15 residues. Unmatched junction bases numbered 11, after V lost 6 bases and J lost 4 bases. CDR3 in DNA: TGTGCCAGCAGCCAGATGACAGGGAATCGCTATGGCTACACCTTC. It specifies CASSQMTGNRYGYTF.

This clone was seen many times. The J gene is TRBJ2-7, the V gene TRBV5-1; D is uncertain. V lost 4 bases and J lost 1, with 12 bases in between. The CDR3 has 14 amino acids. CDR1 is SGHRS, CDR2 YFSETQ, per germline. CDR3 amino acids: CASSPGGGSYEQYF. CDR3 bases: TGCGCCAGCAGCCCGGGTGGCGGTTCCTACGAGCAGTACTTC.